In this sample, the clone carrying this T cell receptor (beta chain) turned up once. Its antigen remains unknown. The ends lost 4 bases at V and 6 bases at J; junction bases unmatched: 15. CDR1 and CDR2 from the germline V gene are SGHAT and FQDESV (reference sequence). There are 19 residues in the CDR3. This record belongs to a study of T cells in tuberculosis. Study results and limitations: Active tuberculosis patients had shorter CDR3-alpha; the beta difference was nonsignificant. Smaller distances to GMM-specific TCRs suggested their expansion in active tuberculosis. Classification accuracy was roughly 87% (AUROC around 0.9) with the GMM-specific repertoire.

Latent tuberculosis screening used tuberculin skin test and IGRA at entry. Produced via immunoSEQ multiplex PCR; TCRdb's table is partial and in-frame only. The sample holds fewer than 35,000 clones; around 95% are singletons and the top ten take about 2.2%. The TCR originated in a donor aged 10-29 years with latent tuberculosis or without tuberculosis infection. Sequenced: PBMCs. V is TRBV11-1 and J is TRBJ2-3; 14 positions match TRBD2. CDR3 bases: TGTGCCAGCAGCTCCCCCCGGACTAGCGGGAGGATGCTAGTGGATACGCAGTATTTT. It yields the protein CASSSPRTSGRMLVDTQYF.